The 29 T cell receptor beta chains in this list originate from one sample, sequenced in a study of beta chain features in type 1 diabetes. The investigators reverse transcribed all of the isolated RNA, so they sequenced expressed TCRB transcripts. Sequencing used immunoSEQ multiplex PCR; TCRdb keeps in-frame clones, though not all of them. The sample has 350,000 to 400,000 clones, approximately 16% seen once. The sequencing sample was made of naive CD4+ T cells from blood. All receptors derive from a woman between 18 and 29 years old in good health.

In DNA form, the CDR3 reads TGTGCCTGGAGTGGGGGCGGGACCGCCTACAATGAGCAGTTCTTC. Amino acid sequence: CAWSGGGTAYNEQFF. V is TRBV30 and J is TRBJ2-1, with D possibly matching TRBD2 (6 bases). The CDR3 has 15 amino acids. The V and J ends lost 1 base and 2 bases respectively, with 12 bases between them. Germline CDR1 is GTSNPN and CDR2 is SVGIG (reference sequence).

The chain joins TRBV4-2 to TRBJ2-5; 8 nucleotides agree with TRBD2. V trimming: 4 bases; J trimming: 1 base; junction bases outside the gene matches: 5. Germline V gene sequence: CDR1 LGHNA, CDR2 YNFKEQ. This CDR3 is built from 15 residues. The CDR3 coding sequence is TGTGCCAGCAGCCCCTCACTAGCGGTCCAAGAGACCCAGTACTTC. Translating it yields CASSPSLAVQETQYF.

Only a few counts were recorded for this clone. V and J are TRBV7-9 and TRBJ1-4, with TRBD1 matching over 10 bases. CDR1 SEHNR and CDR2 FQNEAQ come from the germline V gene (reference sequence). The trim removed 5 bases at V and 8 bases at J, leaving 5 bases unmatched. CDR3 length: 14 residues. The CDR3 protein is CASSIRTGGEKLFF. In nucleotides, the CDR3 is TGTGCCAGCAGCATTAGGACAGGGGGAGAAAAACTGTTTTTT.

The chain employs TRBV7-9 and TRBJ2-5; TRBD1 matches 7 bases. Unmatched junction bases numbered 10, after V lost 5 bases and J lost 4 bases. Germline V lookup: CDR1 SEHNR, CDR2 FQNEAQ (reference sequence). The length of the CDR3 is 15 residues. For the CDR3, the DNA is TGTGCCAGCAGCGTAAATAGTGGGACAGCAGAGACCCAGTACTTC. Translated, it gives CASSVNSGTAETQYF.

CDR3 protein: CASSGREKNNEQFF. The CDR3 coding sequence is TGTGCCAGCAGCGGAAGGGAGAAGAACAATGAGCAGTTCTTC. The chain combines TRBV5-6 with TRBJ2-1, with D perhaps matching TRBD2 (5 bases). V lost 4 bases and J lost 5, with 13 bases in between. Germline assignment: CDR1 SGHDT and CDR2 YYEEEE. The CDR3 is 14 amino acids.

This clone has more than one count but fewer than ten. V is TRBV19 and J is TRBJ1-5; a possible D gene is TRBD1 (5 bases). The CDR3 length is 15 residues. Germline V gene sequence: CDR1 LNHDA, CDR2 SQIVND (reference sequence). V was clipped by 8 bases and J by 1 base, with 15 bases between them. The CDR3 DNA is TGTGCCAGTTCCATGGGGGGGAAAAGCAATCAGCCCCAGCATTTT. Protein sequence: CASSMGGKSNQPQHF.

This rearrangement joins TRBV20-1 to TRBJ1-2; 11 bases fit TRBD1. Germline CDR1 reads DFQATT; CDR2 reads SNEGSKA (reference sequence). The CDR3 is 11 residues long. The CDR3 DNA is TGCAGCGGACAGGGGGCTATTAGCTACACCTTC. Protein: CSGQGAISYTF.

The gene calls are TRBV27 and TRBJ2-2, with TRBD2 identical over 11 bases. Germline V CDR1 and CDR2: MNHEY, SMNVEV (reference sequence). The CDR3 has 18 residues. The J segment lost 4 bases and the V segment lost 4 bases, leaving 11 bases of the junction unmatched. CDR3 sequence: CASSSSLLAGEVTGELFF. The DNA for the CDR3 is TGTGCCAGCAGTTCCTCTTTACTAGCGGGAGAGGTCACCGGGGAGCTGTTTTTT.

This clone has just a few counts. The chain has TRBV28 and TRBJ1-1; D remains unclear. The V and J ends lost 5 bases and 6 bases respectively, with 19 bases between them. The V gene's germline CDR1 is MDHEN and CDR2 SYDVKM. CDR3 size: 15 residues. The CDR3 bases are TGTGCCAGCAGTCCCTCGGGCGGAGGGAATGCTGAAGCTTTCTTT. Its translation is CASSPSGGGNAEAFF.

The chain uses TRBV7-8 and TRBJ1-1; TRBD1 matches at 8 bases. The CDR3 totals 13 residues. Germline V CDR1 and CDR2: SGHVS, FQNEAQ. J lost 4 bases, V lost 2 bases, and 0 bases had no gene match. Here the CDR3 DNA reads TGTGCCAGCAGCTTAACAGGGGGCACTGAAGCTTTCTTT. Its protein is CASSLTGGTEAFF.

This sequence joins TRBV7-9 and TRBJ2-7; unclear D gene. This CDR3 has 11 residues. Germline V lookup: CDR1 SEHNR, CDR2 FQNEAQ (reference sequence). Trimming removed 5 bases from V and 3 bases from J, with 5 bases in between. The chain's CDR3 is CASSHGYEQYF. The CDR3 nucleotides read TGTGCCAGCAGCCACGGCTACGAGCAGTACTTC. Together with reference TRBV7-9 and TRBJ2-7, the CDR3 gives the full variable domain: DTGVSQNPRHKITKRGQNVTFRCDPISEHNRLYWYRQTLGQGPEFLTYFQNEAQLEKSRLLSDRFSAERPKGSFSTLEIQRTEQGDSAMYLCASSHGYEQYFGPGTRLTVT.

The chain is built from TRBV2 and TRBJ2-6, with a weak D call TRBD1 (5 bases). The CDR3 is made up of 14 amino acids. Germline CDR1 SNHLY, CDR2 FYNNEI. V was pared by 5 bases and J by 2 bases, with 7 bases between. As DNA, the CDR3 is TGTGCCAGCAGTCGACAGCCTGGGGCCAACGTCCTGACTTTC. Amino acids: CASSRQPGANVLTF. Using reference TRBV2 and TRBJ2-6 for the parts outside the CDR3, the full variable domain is EPEVTQTPSHQVTQMGQEVILRCVPISNHLYFYWYRQILGQKVEFLVSFYNNEISEKSEIFDDQFSVERPDGSNFTLKIRSTKLEDSAMYFCASSRQPGANVLTFGAGSRLTVL.

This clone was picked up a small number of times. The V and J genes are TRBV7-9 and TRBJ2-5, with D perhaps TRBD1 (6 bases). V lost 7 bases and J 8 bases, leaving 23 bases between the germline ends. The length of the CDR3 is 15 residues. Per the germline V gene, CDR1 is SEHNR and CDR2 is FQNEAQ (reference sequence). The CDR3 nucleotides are TGTGCCAGCACCCCACGAGGGGGTCAGGCCTATACCCAGTACTTC. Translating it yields CASTPRGGQAYTQYF.

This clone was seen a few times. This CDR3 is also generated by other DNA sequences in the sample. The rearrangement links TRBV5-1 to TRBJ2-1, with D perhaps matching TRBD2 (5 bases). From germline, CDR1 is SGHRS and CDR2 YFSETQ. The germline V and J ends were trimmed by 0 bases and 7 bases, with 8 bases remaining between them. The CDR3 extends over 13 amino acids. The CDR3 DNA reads TGCGCCAGCAGCTTGGCGGGCGGGAATGAGCAGTTCTTC. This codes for CASSLAGGNEQFF.

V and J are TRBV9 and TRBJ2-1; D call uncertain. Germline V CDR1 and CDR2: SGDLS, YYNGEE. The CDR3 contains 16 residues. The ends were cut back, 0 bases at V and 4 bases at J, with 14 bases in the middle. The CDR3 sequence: CASSVVPLVSYNEQFF. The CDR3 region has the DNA TGTGCCAGCAGCGTAGTTCCTTTAGTTAGTTACAATGAGCAGTTCTTC.

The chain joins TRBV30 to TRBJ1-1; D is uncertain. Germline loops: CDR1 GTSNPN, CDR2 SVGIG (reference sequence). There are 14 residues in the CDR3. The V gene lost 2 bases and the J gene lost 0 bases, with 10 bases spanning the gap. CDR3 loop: CAWSQPTLNTEAFF. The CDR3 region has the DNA TGTGCCTGGAGTCAGCCGACTCTGAACACTGAAGCTTTCTTT.

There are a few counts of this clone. The CDR3 DNA sequence: TGTGCGTCGCAGGGGGCGACAAGACCTCAGTACTTC. Translated, it gives CASQGATRPQYF. V and J are TRBV7-9 and TRBJ2-5; 8 bases align to TRBD1. The CDR3 is 12 residues long. The germline CDR1 and CDR2 sequences are SEHNR and FQNEAQ (reference sequence).

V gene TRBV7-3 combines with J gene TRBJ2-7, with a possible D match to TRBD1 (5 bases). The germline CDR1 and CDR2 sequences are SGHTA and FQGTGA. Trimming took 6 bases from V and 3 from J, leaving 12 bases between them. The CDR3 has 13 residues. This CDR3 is CASRDDRGYEQYF. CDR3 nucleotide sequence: TGTGCCAGCAGGGACGACAGAGGCTACGAGCAGTACTTC. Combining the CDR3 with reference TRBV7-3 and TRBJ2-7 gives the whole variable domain GAGVSQTPSNKVTEKGKYVELRCDPISGHTALYWYRQSLGQGPEFLIYFQGTGAADDSGLPNDRFFAVRPEGSVSTLKIQRTERGDSAVYLCASRDDRGYEQYFGPGTRLTVT.

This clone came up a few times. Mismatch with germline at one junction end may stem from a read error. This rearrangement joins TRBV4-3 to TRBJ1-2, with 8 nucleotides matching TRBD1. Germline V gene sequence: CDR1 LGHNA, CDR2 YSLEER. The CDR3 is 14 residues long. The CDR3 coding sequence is TGCGCCAGCAACCAAGGACAGGGTAATTTTGGCTACACCTTC. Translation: CASNQGQGNFGYTF.

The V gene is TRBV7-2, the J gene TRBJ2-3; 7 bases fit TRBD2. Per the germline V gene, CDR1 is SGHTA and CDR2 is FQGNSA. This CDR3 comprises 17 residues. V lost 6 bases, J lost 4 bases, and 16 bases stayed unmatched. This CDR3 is CASRRAGDPRIADTQYF. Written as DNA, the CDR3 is TGTGCCAGCAGACGGGCGGGGGATCCCCGCATCGCAGATACGCAGTATTTT.

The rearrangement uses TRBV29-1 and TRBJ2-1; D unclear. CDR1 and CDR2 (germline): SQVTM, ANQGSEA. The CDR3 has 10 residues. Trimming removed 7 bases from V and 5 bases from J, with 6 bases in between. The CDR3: CSAANNEQFF. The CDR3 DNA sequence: TGCAGCGCTGCTAACAATGAGCAGTTCTTC.

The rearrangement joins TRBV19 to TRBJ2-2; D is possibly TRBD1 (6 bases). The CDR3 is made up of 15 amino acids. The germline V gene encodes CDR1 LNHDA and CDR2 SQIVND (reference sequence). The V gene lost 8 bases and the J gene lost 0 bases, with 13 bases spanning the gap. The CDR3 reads CASLPGQANTGELFF. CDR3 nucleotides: TGTGCCAGTCTCCCGGGACAAGCGAACACCGGGGAGCTGTTTTTT.

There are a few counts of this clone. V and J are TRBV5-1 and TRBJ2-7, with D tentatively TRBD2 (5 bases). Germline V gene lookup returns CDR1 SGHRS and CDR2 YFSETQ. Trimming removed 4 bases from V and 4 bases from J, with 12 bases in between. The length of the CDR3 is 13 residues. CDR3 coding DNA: TGCGCCAGCAGCCTTCGGGGAGAATACGAGCAGTACTTC. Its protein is CASSLRGEYEQYF.

The CDR3 loop reads CSVGPGQVYEQYF. The CDR3 bases are TGCAGCGTAGGACCGGGACAGGTCTACGAGCAGTACTTC. This sequence joins TRBV29-1 and TRBJ2-5; 8 bases agree with TRBD1. The J call may not be correct, given that the DNA end is closer to TRBJ2-7. Germline V gives CDR1 SQVTM, CDR2 ANQGSEA. The CDR3 runs 13 residues.

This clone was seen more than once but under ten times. The CDR3, as DNA: TGCAGCGTTGACCTCCCAGGAAAGGAGCAGTTCTTC. Its translation: CSVDLPGKEQFF. The chain joins TRBV29-1 to TRBJ2-1; D gene unclear. V lost 3 bases and J 10 bases, leaving 13 bases between the germline ends. The CDR3 contains 12 residues. Germline V gene sequence: CDR1 SQVTM, CDR2 ANQGSEA.

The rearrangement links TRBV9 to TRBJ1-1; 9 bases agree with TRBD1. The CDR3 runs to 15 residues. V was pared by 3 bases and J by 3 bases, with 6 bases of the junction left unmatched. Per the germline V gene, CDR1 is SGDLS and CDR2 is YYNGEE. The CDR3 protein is CASSAGQGLDTEAFF. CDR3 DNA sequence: TGTGCCAGCAGCGCGGGACAGGGCTTGGACACTGAAGCTTTCTTT.

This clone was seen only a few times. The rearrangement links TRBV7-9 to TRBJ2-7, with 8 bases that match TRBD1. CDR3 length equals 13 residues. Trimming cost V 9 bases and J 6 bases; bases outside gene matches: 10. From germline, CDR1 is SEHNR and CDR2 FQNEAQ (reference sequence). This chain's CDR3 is CASSLDRVTEQYF. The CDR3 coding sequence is TGTGCCAGTAGCCTGGACAGGGTTACCGAGCAGTACTTC.

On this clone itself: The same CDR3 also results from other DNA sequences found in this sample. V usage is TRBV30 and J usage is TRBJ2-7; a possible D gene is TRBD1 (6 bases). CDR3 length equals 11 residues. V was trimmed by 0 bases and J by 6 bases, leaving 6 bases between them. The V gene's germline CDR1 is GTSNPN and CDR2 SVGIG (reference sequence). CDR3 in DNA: TGTGCCTGGAGTGTAGGGGGCGAGCAGTACTTC. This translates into CAWSVGGEQYF.

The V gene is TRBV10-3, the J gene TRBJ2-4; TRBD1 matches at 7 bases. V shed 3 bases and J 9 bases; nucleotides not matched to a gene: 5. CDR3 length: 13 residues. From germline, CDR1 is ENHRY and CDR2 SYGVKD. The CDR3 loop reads CAISESGTVIQYF. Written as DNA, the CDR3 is TGTGCCATCAGTGAATCCGGGACAGTCATTCAGTACTTC.